This T cell receptor beta chain was identified during a study of blood T cells in healthy people across ages. Then a second PCR, running roughly 7 to 11 cycles, was carried out with a sample-barcoded 5' primer and a J-beta primer mix. TCRdb processed the 5' RACE reads anew with MiXCR; each CDR3 protein has one entry. The table has roughly 2 million distinct CDR3 sequences, around half seen once. This clonotype was seen more than once but under ten times. The CDR3 is 15 amino acids. The junction had 7 bases not matched to a gene; V was cut back by 2 bases and J by 7 bases. The germline V gene has CDR1 MNHEY and CDR2 SVGAGI.

Sequencing used blood. This receptor was taken from a woman between 35 and 50 years old in good health. The rearrangement uses TRBV6-5 and TRBJ2-5, with 10 bases lining up with TRBD1. In DNA, the CDR3 is TGTGCCAGCAGTTACCGGCCTGGGGACAGGGGGACCCAGTACTTC. It specifies CASSYRPGDRGTQYF.